This T cell receptor (beta chain) was captured in a study of blood T cell repertoires in COVID-19. At the level of the study: Sites in the United States, Italy and Spain provided acute and convalescent COVID-19 samples.

From germline, CDR1 is SQVTM and CDR2 ANQGSEA. V was shortened by 6 bases and J by 2 bases, with 17 bases between the two germline ends. The CDR3 extends over 14 amino acids. The data were produced by immunoSEQ multiplex PCR, yet TCRdb's version contains in-frame clones alone and is incomplete. The sample includes approximately 150,000 clones, more than 75% of them seen just once. The receptor's source is a woman aged 50 to 65 with COVID-19, enrolled during active disease. The sample was peripheral blood. The chain has TRBV29-1 and TRBJ2-7; a possible D gene is TRBD1 (5 bases). This CDR3 reads CSVDTGSTTYEQYF. CDR3 nucleotide sequence: TGCAGCGTAGATACAGGCTCGACCACCTACGAGCAGTACTTC.